This TCR beta chain was retrieved from a study of blood T cells in healthy people across ages. Study-wide points: Any changes in expanded clonotypes were possibly confounded, as donor CMV status remained unknown. The long-lived group displayed more naive CD4+ cells, plus higher diversity, than the aged donors did.

It was with a sample-barcoded 5' primer and a J-beta primer mix that a second PCR of about 7 to 12 cycles was run. TCRdb fed the 5' RACE reads into MiXCR, producing one record per CDR3 protein. The sample has some 1.4 million distinct CDR3 sequences; around two fifths are singletons. This clonotype appeared a few times. Its antigen is as yet unknown. The TCR sequence derives from a woman aged 18-35 years in good health. The specimen was blood.

The CDR3 DNA reads as TGTGCCAGCAGCCTGATCAGGCGCGTTTCTTCCACAGATACGCAGTATTTT. It specifies CASSLIRRVSSTDTQYF. The rearrangement links TRBV11-2 to TRBJ2-3; D gene ambiguous. Trimming removed 5 bases at V and 2 bases at J, with 20 bases between. From germline, CDR1 is SGHAT and CDR2 FQNNGV. This CDR3 has 17 residues.